Included here is one T cell receptor (beta chain) sequence, with context. The data stem from a study of cytomegalovirus exposure and HLA in healthy donors. V was clipped by 1 base and J by 5 bases, with 4 bases between them. CDR3 length equals 12 residues. Germline V gene lookup returns CDR1 SGHTA and CDR2 FQGNSA. The PCR ran on 60 Vbeta and 13 Jbeta primers. This table comes from immunoSEQ multiplex PCR, and its TCRdb copy is limited to in-frame clones, with some not included. The data contain 100,000 or so clones, about 81% of them singletons. The TCR sequence derives from a man aged 45-60 years in good health and CMV-seronegative. Sequenced: PBMCs. V is TRBV7-2 and J is TRBJ2-3; D is uncertain. Here the CDR3 reads CASSLERDTQYF. CDR3 sequence (DNA): TGTGCCAGCAGCTTAGAGAGAGATACGCAGTATTTT.